Sequencing of this TCR beta chain was carried out in a study of identical twins. TCRdb re-called the 5' RACE reads through MiXCR, storing one row per CDR3 protein. The table has a few hundred thousand distinct CDR3 sequences, 24% seen once; the top ten hold roughly 2.8%. CDR3 length equals 15 residues. Germline V lookup: CDR1 SGDLS, CDR2 YYNGEE. V lost 3 bases and J 4 bases, leaving 16 bases between the germline ends. Overall study results and limits: Insertion counts were lower in abundant cord blood beta clonotypes, a trend that memory repertoires did not show.

This clonotype was observed a handful of times. Its antigen remains unidentified. This sample also belongs to another study, concerning T cells expressing NK-cell markers. That work contributes: Obtained from sorted CD3+CD56+NKG2C+, CD3+CD56+NKG2C- and CD3+CD56-NKG2C+ T cells were the TCR beta repertoires. Among eight sequenced donors, seven carried HCMV seropositivity while one was seronegative.

The sample was CD4+ T cells sorted from blood. The rearrangement uses TRBV9 and TRBJ2-5, with D possibly being TRBD1 or TRBD2 (5 bases each). The receptor was isolated from a woman aged 18-30 years in good health. The CDR3 here is CASSAAGTAVETQYF. CDR3 DNA sequence: TGTGCCAGCAGCGCCGCCGGGACGGCGGTAGAGACCCAGTACTTC. The full variable domain, completed using reference TRBV9 and TRBJ2-5, is DSGVTQTPKHLITATGQRVTLRCSPRSGDLSVYWYQQSLDQGLQFLIQYYNGEERAKGNILERFSAQQFPDLHSELNLSSLELGDSALYFCASSAAGTAVETQYFGPGTRLLVL.